Listed here are 20 T cell receptor beta chains from one sample, sequenced in a study of identical twins. TCRdb processed the 5' RACE reads anew with MiXCR; each CDR3 protein has one entry. The data hold hundreds of thousands of distinct CDR3 sequences, with roughly 12% observed a single time. These data are also associated with another study on yellow fever vaccine responses in identical twins.

The sequencing sample was made of PBMCs. The receptors here all came from a woman between 18 and 29 years old in good health.

V is TRBV12-3 or TRBV12-4 and J is TRBJ2-3; 7 positions agree with TRBD2. The CDR3 is 16 residues long. V shed 3 bases, J shed 2 bases, and the junction held 8 bases outside the gene matches. The CDR3 DNA sequence: TGTGCCAGCAGTTTTGCGGGGGTAACTACCACAGATACGCAGTATTTT. Translating gives CASSFAGVTTTDTQYF.

This clonotype has just a few counts. The chain couples TRBV10-3 to TRBJ2-2; a possible D gene is TRBD2 (7 bases). The CDR3 is 13 residues long. Germline CDR1 reads ENHRY; CDR2 reads SYGVKD. V lost 11 bases to trimming and J lost 5 bases, with 15 bases between them. CDR3 bases: TGTGCCTCGGGGGGCTATCAGACCGGGGAGCTGTTTTTT. Its protein product is CASGGYQTGELFF.

This clonotype was counted between two and nine times. This chain uses TRBV10-3 with TRBJ1-1, with D tentatively TRBD1 (5 bases). Germline-derived CDR1 and CDR2 are ENHRY and SYGVKD. This CDR3 has 14 amino acids. Trimming removed 5 bases from V and 1 base from J, with 11 bases in between. Here the CDR3 reads CAISPGSGNTEAFF. The CDR3 region has the DNA TGTGCCATCAGTCCAGGGTCCGGGAACACTGAAGCTTTCTTT.

This chain joins TRBV20-1 and TRBJ1-4, with TRBD1 matching over 12 bases. V lost 6 bases, J lost 2 bases, and 16 bases stayed unmatched. Germline CDR1 reads DFQATT; CDR2 reads SNEGSKA (reference sequence). This CDR3 spans 19 amino acids. CDR3 sequence reads: CSAIPPPGQGALTNEKLFF. CDR3 bases: TGCAGTGCGATCCCACCCCCGGGACAGGGGGCATTGACTAATGAAAAACTGTTTTTT.

The V and J genes are TRBV7-8 and TRBJ2-1, with D unclear. In germline, CDR1 is SGHVS, CDR2 FQNEAQ. The CDR3 has 11 amino acids. Trimming stripped 11 bases from V and 9 bases from J, with 14 bases between. This CDR3 is CADEVGSEQFF. DNA for the CDR3: TGTGCCGACGAGGTGGGCAGTGAGCAGTTCTTC.

This chain uses TRBV12-3 or TRBV12-4 with TRBJ1-2; maybe TRBD1 (6 bases). This CDR3 contains 16 residues. V gave up 2 bases and J gave up 3 bases, with 16 bases separating them. CDR3 coding DNA: TGTGCCAGCAGTTTAATGTGGGGACAAAGAGACTATGGCTACACCTTC. It yields the protein CASSLMWGQRDYGYTF.

Only a few counts were recorded for this clonotype. The chain has TRBV6-5 and TRBJ2-7, with TRBD2 identical over 9 bases. The length of the CDR3 is 14 residues. CDR1 and CDR2 from the germline V gene are MNHEY and SVGAGI. The V gene end was trimmed by 2 bases and the J gene end by 5 bases; junction bases not matched to a gene: 4. CDR3 DNA sequence: TGTGCCAGCAGTTACCGCGGGAGGGCCGACGAGCAGTACTTC. Its translation: CASSYRGRADEQYF.

This clonotype was recorded a few times. The V call is TRBV20-1, the J call TRBJ2-1; D gene ambiguous. There are 13 residues in the CDR3. Looked up from germline, CDR1 is DFQATT and CDR2 is SNEGSKA (reference sequence). V lost 2 bases to trimming and J lost 0 bases, with 5 bases between them. The CDR3 region is CSARLHSYNEQFF. The CDR3 DNA is TGCAGTGCTAGATTGCACTCCTACAATGAGCAGTTCTTC.

The chain recombines TRBV14 with TRBJ2-1; D may be TRBD2 (5 bases). V was clipped by 2 bases and J by 7 bases, with 9 bases between them. The CDR3 consists of 13 residues. Per the germline V gene, CDR1 is SGHDN and CDR2 is FVKESK. The CDR3 sequence: CASSQLGDNEQFF. CDR3 coding DNA: TGTGCCAGCAGCCAACTGGGAGATAATGAGCAGTTCTTC.

The chain links TRBV4-1 to TRBJ2-7; 9 nucleotides align to TRBD1. This CDR3 comprises 14 residues. The V gene's germline CDR1 is MGHRA and CDR2 YSYEKL. Losses at the gene ends were 3 bases for V and 5 bases for J; bases not matched to a gene: 5. The CDR3 spells CASSHWTGADEQYF. Here the CDR3 DNA reads TGCGCCAGCAGCCATTGGACAGGGGCGGACGAGCAGTACTTC.

The chain joins TRBV4-1 to TRBJ2-1; 14 nucleotides match TRBD2. The CDR3 spans 19 residues. Germline values: CDR1 MGHRA, CDR2 YSYEKL. Trimming cost V 2 bases and J 5 bases; bases outside gene matches: 11. Here the CDR3 DNA reads TGCGCCAGCAGCCAACTCGGGACTAGCGGGAGCCCCAGTAACAATGAGCAGTTCTTC. As protein: CASSQLGTSGSPSNNEQFF.

There are many counts of this clonotype. V is TRBV6-1 and J is TRBJ2-1; perhaps TRBD1 as D (6 bases). V lost 3 bases and J 3 bases, leaving 9 bases between the germline ends. Looked up from germline, CDR1 is MNHNS and CDR2 is SASEGT. The CDR3 extends over 14 amino acids. CDR3 nucleotide sequence: TGTGCCAGCAGTGACAGGGGTGTCTACAATGAGCAGTTCTTC. Residues: CASSDRGVYNEQFF.

This chain links TRBV5-1 with TRBJ2-3; TRBD1 agrees at 7 bases. The ends lost 0 bases at V and 2 bases at J; junction bases unmatched: 3. This CDR3 contains 15 residues. Looked up from germline, CDR1 is SGHRS and CDR2 is YFSETQ. CDR3 bases: TGCGCCAGCAGCTTGGAGGGACAGCACACAGATACGCAGTATTTT. It specifies CASSLEGQHTDTQYF.

The gene calls are TRBV5-4 and TRBJ2-3; 8 bases map to TRBD2. Trimming at V came to 3 bases and at J to 0 bases, leaving 6 bases not matched to a gene. Germline V gives CDR1 SGHNT, CDR2 YYREEE (reference sequence). This CDR3 is built from 16 residues. This chain's CDR3 is CASSWGLGFSTDTQYF. Written as DNA, the CDR3 is TGTGCCAGCAGCTGGGGACTAGGGTTTAGCACAGATACGCAGTATTTT.

This clonotype was seen only a few times. This chain joins TRBV6-1 and TRBJ2-2; TRBD1 agrees at 7 bases. Germline V CDR1 and CDR2: MNHNS, SASEGT. The CDR3 extends over 15 amino acids. J gave up 3 bases and V 5 bases, and 6 bases lay outside the gene matches. The CDR3, as DNA: TGTGCCAGCAGTAAATGGACAGGAGACACCGGGGAGCTGTTTTTT. Translating gives CASSKWTGDTGELFF.

This clonotype was observed a handful of times. V gene TRBV24-1 combines with J gene TRBJ1-2; D might be TRBD1 (5 bases). Germline V gene lookup returns CDR1 KGHDR and CDR2 SFDVKD. V dropped 9 bases and J dropped 8 bases, with 15 bases sitting between them. CDR3 length equals 12 residues. The CDR3 is CATETAMGGYTF. Here the CDR3 DNA reads TGTGCCACCGAGACAGCTATGGGAGGCTACACCTTC.

This clonotype has just a few counts. The V and J genes are TRBV20-1 and TRBJ2-3, with D possibly being TRBD2 (5 bases). V was cut by 3 bases and J by 0 bases, with 13 bases left in between. The CDR3 is 15 residues long. The germline V gene encodes CDR1 DFQATT and CDR2 SNEGSKA (reference sequence). The CDR3 region is CSARTPGVSTDTQYF. The DNA for the CDR3 is TGCAGTGCTAGGACTCCCGGGGTCAGCACAGATACGCAGTATTTT.

The chain is built from TRBV3-1 and TRBJ1-2; D might be TRBD1 (6 bases). This CDR3 spans 16 amino acids. From germline, CDR1 is LGHDT and CDR2 YNNKEL (reference sequence). Trimming took 4 bases from V and 7 from J, leaving 22 bases between them. The CDR3 loop reads CASSPTQGAGHRGYTF. The CDR3 DNA reads TGTGCCAGCAGCCCAACACAGGGAGCCGGCCATCGTGGCTACACCTTC.

This clonotype was seen a few times. This chain uses TRBV6-5 with TRBJ1-6; unclear D gene. The CDR3 is 12 amino acids. CDR1 is MNHEY and CDR2 is SVGAGI in the germline V gene. The V gene lost 6 bases and the J gene lost 9 bases, with 9 bases spanning the gap. CDR3 residues: CASRRVSSPLHF. For the CDR3, the DNA is TGTGCCAGCAGAAGGGTTTCTTCACCCCTCCACTTT.

J is TRBJ2-2 and V is TRBV3-1; 7 bases match TRBD1. This CDR3 spans 16 amino acids. Germline V gene data show CDR1 as LGHDT and CDR2 as YNNKEL (reference sequence). Losses at the gene ends were 4 bases for V and 4 bases for J; bases not matched to a gene: 9. CDR3 region: CASSRANRGPTGELFF. DNA of the CDR3: TGTGCCAGCAGCCGAGCAAACAGGGGTCCCACCGGGGAGCTGTTTTTT.